The 5 T cell receptor beta chains in this list originate from one sample, sequenced in a study of T cell repertoires in cytomegalovirus infection. A single record per CDR3 protein comes from TCRdb applying MiXCR to the reads. The profile shows a few hundred thousand distinct CDR3 sequences, roughly 43% of them singletons. What these receptors recognize is not known. Sequences were derived from cultured PBMCs, sampled from culture after CMV antigen stimulation. Receptor source: a human donor in good health (CMV status not recorded). Some clones in this sample may be carry-over from other donors' samples.

This CDR3 reads CASSSSPGQGVDTQYF. In nucleotides, the CDR3 is TGTGCCAGCAGCTCGTCGCCTGGACAGGGTGTTGATACGCAGTATTTT. V is TRBV7-2 and J is TRBJ2-3, with TRBD1 matching over 8 bases. Germline CDR1 is SGHTA and CDR2 is FQGNSA. The CDR3 runs to 16 residues. V trimming: 4 bases; J trimming: 6 bases; junction bases outside the gene matches: 12.

The table lists this clonotype with a count of one. V gene TRBV7-2 combines with J gene TRBJ1-3; D gene uncertain. Trimming cost V 4 bases and J 3 bases, with 7 bases left between them. This CDR3 has 13 amino acids. Germline lookup yields CDR1 SGHTA and CDR2 FQGNSA. Here the CDR3 reads CASSSSLGNTIYF. DNA of the CDR3: TGTGCCAGCAGCTCCAGTCTTGGAAACACCATATATTTT.

This clonotype was found a few times. V usage is TRBV7-8 and J usage is TRBJ1-4; a possible D gene is TRBD1 (5 bases). The CDR3 contains 14 residues. V lost 5 bases to trimming and J lost 10 bases, with 17 bases between them. Germline CDR1 and CDR2: SGHVS and FQNEAQ. CDR3 loop: CASSLRLVGGKLFF. DNA for the CDR3: TGTGCCAGCAGCCTCCGACTTGTCGGGGGAAAACTGTTTTTT.

The rearrangement joins TRBV12-3 or TRBV12-4 to TRBJ1-2; tentative D call: TRBD1 (5 bases). V dropped 6 bases and J dropped 3 bases, with 11 bases sitting between them. The CDR3 spans 13 residues. The CDR3 nucleotides are TGTGCCAGCAGCCCCGCCAGGGACTATGGCTACACCTTC. As protein: CASSPARDYGYTF.

The rearrangement links TRBV12-3 or TRBV12-4 to TRBJ1-2, with D unresolved. The V and J ends lost 5 bases and 3 bases respectively, with 13 bases between them. This CDR3 comprises 14 residues. This CDR3 is CASSPGRRDYGYTF. CDR3 sequence (DNA): TGTGCCAGCAGTCCTGGACGCAGAGACTATGGCTACACCTTC.